Below, 29 T cell receptor beta chains from the same sample are listed, as sequenced in a study of blood T cell repertoires in COVID-19. The data were produced by immunoSEQ multiplex PCR, yet TCRdb's version contains in-frame clones alone and is incomplete. Among roughly 500,000 clones listed, about 91% were seen once. Sequences were obtained from peripheral blood. These receptors originate from a man in his late teens or twenties with COVID-19, enrolled during active disease.

This sequence joins TRBV11-2 and TRBJ1-1, with TRBD1 matching over 12 bases. Germline CDR1 is SGHAT and CDR2 is FQNNGV. The CDR3 runs to 18 residues. V trimming: 2 bases; J trimming: 3 bases; junction bases outside the gene matches: 10. The CDR3 DNA is TGTGCCAGCAGCTTATTATGGGACAGGGGGCATTGGCACACTGAAGCTTTCTTT. It specifies CASSLLWDRGHWHTEAFF.

The chain uses TRBV19 and TRBJ1-2, with 7 nucleotides matching TRBD1. Per the germline V gene, CDR1 is LNHDA and CDR2 is SQIVND (reference sequence). There are 18 residues in the CDR3. J gave up 4 bases and V 6 bases, and 20 bases lay outside the gene matches. The CDR3 spells CASSVGGTAPWSGYGYTF. The CDR3, as DNA: TGTGCCAGTAGCGTAGGGGGGACAGCACCCTGGAGTGGCTATGGCTACACCTTC.

The rearrangement uses TRBV5-6 and TRBJ1-5, with a weak D call TRBD1 (5 bases). The CDR3 has 14 amino acids. V was cut by 2 bases and J by 9 bases, with 15 bases left in between. CDR1 and CDR2 from the germline V gene are SGHDT and YYEEEE. CDR3 region: CASSLRQPPGPQHF. CDR3 nucleotide sequence: TGTGCCAGCAGCTTAAGACAGCCACCGGGGCCCCAGCATTTT.

In this sample, this clone turned up a few times. The chain recombines TRBV7-9 with TRBJ1-1, with TRBD1 matching 7 bases. CDR3 size: 15 residues. In germline, CDR1 is SEHNR, CDR2 FQNEAQ (reference sequence). Trimming removed 6 bases from V and 0 bases from J; junction bases left unmatched: 7. The CDR3 sequence is CASSPQDRVNTEAFF. The CDR3 DNA is TGTGCCAGCAGTCCTCAAGACAGGGTGAACACTGAAGCTTTCTTT. The full variable domain, completed using reference TRBV7-9 and TRBJ1-1, is DTGVSQNPRHKITKRGQNVTFRCDPISEHNRLYWYRQTLGQGPEFLTYFQNEAQLEKSRLLSDRFSAERPKGSFSTLEIQRTEQGDSAMYLCASSPQDRVNTEAFFGQGTRLTVV.

The CDR3 sequence is CARSFLGTDYNEQFF. The CDR3 region has the DNA TGTGCCAGAAGTTTCCTTGGGACAGATTATAATGAGCAGTTCTTC. The J gene is TRBJ2-1, the V gene TRBV5-3; 7 nucleotides align to TRBD1. TRBV5-3 is designated an ORF whose function remains uncertain. Losses at the gene ends were 5 bases for V and 7 bases for J; bases not matched to a gene: 12. CDR3 length: 15 amino acids.

The chain is built from TRBV27 and TRBJ2-5, with 12 bases that match TRBD2. Germline lookup yields CDR1 MNHEY and CDR2 SMNVEV (reference sequence). The CDR3 sequence is 14 residues long. Germline trimming cut 4 bases from V and 7 bases from J; bases unmatched to any gene: 4. CDR3 in amino acids: CASSWTSGAVTQYF. DNA for the CDR3: TGTGCCAGCAGTTGGACTAGCGGGGCTGTGACCCAGTACTTC.

The rearrangement uses TRBV5-1 and TRBJ2-7; tentatively, D is TRBD2 (6 bases). Trimming stripped 9 bases from V and 6 bases from J, with 28 bases between. Germline V gene sequence: CDR1 SGHRS, CDR2 YFSETQ. The CDR3 spans 16 residues. The CDR3: CATVPRREMALSEQYF. The CDR3 DNA reads TGCGCCACCGTCCCTAGGAGGGAAATGGCGCTTTCCGAGCAGTACTTC.

The chain combines TRBV15 with TRBJ2-7, with TRBD1 as a possible D gene (6 bases). This CDR3 has 14 amino acids. Trimming took off 0 bases at V and 3 bases at J, with 9 bases between the two ends. Germline lookup yields CDR1 LNHNV and CDR2 YYDKDF (reference sequence). CDR3 DNA sequence: TGTGCCACCAGCAGAGATACAGGGAGCTACGAGCAGTACTTC. It yields the protein CATSRDTGSYEQYF.

In regard to this clone: A read error may account for a junction end that differs from germline. V usage is TRBV7-7 and J usage is TRBJ2-1; TRBD2 matches 12 bases. This CDR3 is 14 amino acids long. Germline values: CDR1 SSHAT, CDR2 FNYEAQ (reference sequence). DNA of the CDR3: TGTGCTAGCAGCTTAACTAGCGGGAGGAATGAGCAGTTCTTC. It encodes CASSLTSGRNEQFF.

V gene TRBV3-1 (or the pseudogene TRBV3-2) combines with J gene TRBJ2-5, with D uncertain. CDR1 and CDR2 from the germline V gene are LGHDT and YNNKEL (reference sequence). V was shortened by 4 bases and J by 3 bases, with 18 bases between the two germline ends. CDR3 length: 16 amino acids. CDR3 protein: CASSRGTLSLEETQYF. The CDR3 region has the DNA TGTGCCAGCAGCCGAGGAACCCTCAGCCTCGAAGAGACCCAGTACTTC.

Only one count was recorded for this clone. This chain links TRBV18 with TRBJ2-7; 9 positions agree with TRBD1. Germline-derived CDR1 and CDR2 are KGHSH and LQKENI. The CDR3 spans 15 residues. After removal of 1 base from V and 6 bases from J, the junction contained 7 bases not matched to a gene. CDR3 sequence (DNA): TGTGCCAGCTCACCACTTCTGGGACAGGGTTCCGAGCAGTACTTC. This sequence encodes CASSPLLGQGSEQYF. Full variable domain (missing parts from reference TRBV18 and TRBJ2-7): NAGVMQNPRHLVRRRGQEARLRCSPMKGHSHVYWYRQLPEEGLKFMVYLQKENIIDESGMPKERFSAEFPKEGPSILRIQQVVRGDSAAYFCASSPLLGQGSEQYFGPGTRLTVT.

The rearrangement links TRBV7-9 to TRBJ2-7, with 7 bases that match TRBD2. Looked up from germline, CDR1 is SEHNR and CDR2 is FQNEAQ (reference sequence). The ends lost 1 base at V and 3 bases at J; junction bases unmatched: 3. This CDR3 is built from 14 residues. The CDR3 DNA sequence: TGTGCCAGCAGCTTAGGTGGGGAGGGCTACGAGCAGTACTTC. Its protein is CASSLGGEGYEQYF.

The chain uses TRBV4-2 and TRBJ2-1; D uncertain. Trimming took off 1 base at V and 15 bases at J, with 13 bases between the two ends. Germline values: CDR1 LGHNA, CDR2 YNFKEQ. CDR3 length equals 12 residues. CDR3 region: CASSQVMTQPFF. The CDR3 coding sequence is TGTGCCAGCAGCCAAGTTATGACACAGCCGTTCTTC.

V is TRBV5-1 and J is TRBJ2-4, with 7 bases identical to TRBD1. V shed 2 bases and J 8 bases; nucleotides not matched to a gene: 13. Germline assignment: CDR1 SGHRS and CDR2 YFSETQ. The CDR3 has 16 residues. This chain's CDR3 is CASSLDPGGTEDIQYF. The DNA of the CDR3 is TGCGCCAGCAGCTTAGACCCGGGTGGGACAGAGGACATTCAGTACTTC.

The rearrangement links TRBV21-1 to TRBJ1-2; TRBD1, as called in the table, went unchecked against the DNA. TRBV21-1 is classified as a pseudogene. This CDR3 region has 16 residues. CDR3 sequence reads: CASSKALVNSNYGYTF. The CDR3 DNA reads as TGTGCCAGCAGCAAGGCCTTGGTCAATTCTAACTATGGCTACACCTTC.

The rearrangement joins TRBV4-2 to TRBJ1-1, with 7 positions matching TRBD1. Germline CDR1 reads LGHNA; CDR2 reads YNFKEQ. The CDR3 loop spans 15 amino acids. J lost 2 bases, V lost 4 bases, and 7 bases had no gene match. CDR3 sequence: CASSPRQGLNTEAFF. CDR3 nucleotides: TGTGCCAGCAGCCCGAGACAGGGACTTAACACTGAAGCTTTCTTT.

The chain combines TRBV7-9 with TRBJ2-2; D might be TRBD2 (5 bases). Germline V gene sequence: CDR1 SEHNR, CDR2 FQNEAQ (reference sequence). The length of the CDR3 is 13 residues. The germline V and J ends were trimmed by 5 bases and 5 bases, with 9 bases remaining between them. As DNA, the CDR3 is TGTGCCAGCAGCACGACTATTACCGGGGAGCTGTTTTTT. This codes for CASSTTITGELFF.

The rearrangement uses TRBV27 and TRBJ2-2, with D possibly TRBD2 on 5 matching bases. The CDR3 has 16 amino acids. Trimming took off 2 bases at V and 3 bases at J, with 13 bases between the two ends. Germline V gene lookup returns CDR1 MNHEY and CDR2 SMNVEV (reference sequence). The CDR3 sequence: CASSLADSVYTGELFF. The CDR3 bases are TGTGCCAGCAGTTTAGCCGATAGCGTGTACACCGGGGAGCTGTTTTTT.

This clone is a singleton in its sample. The genes are TRBV7-9 and TRBJ2-7; the D gene is possibly TRBD1 (6 bases). Between the trimmed V and J ends, which lost 5 bases and 3 bases, there was a span of 17 bases. CDR3 length: 15 residues. CDR1 SEHNR and CDR2 FQNEAQ come from the germline V gene (reference sequence). CDR3 loop: CASSQSGHFHYEQYF. The CDR3 region has the DNA TGTGCCAGCAGCCAGTCGGGACACTTCCACTACGAGCAGTACTTC.

The chain is built from TRBV5-5 and TRBJ2-7; TRBD2 matches 7 bases. Looked up from germline, CDR1 is SGHKS and CDR2 is YYEKEE (reference sequence). The CDR3 spans 15 residues. After removal of 0 bases from V and 1 base from J, the junction contained 4 bases not matched to a gene. Here the CDR3 DNA reads TGTGCCAGCAGCTTGGGGCCAGCGGGGTCCTACGAGCAGTACTTC. Its protein product is CASSLGPAGSYEQYF.

Note on this clone: Different DNA sequences within this sample yield the same CDR3. DNA for the CDR3: TGTGCCAGCAGCCAAGGGGCAGGGGAAGGGACCCAGTACTTC. It specifies CASSQGAGEGTQYF. V and J are TRBV3-1 (or the pseudogene TRBV3-2) and TRBJ2-5, with D possibly matching TRBD1 (6 bases). Germline-derived CDR1 and CDR2 are LGHDT and YNNKEL (reference sequence). The V and J ends lost 1 base and 7 bases respectively, with 13 bases between them. The CDR3 spans 14 residues.

This chain links TRBV20-1 with TRBJ1-1; 10 bases line up with TRBD1. The length of the CDR3 is 11 residues. CDR1 and CDR2 from the germline V gene are DFQATT and SNEGSKA (reference sequence). V shed 5 bases and J 12 bases; nucleotides not matched to a gene: 6. Here the CDR3 DNA reads TGCAGTGCTCTAGGACAGGGGGTAACTTTCTTT. Amino acid sequence: CSALGQGVTFF.

This clone was counted between two and nine times. The chain links TRBV7-9 to TRBJ1-1; no firm D call. Germline V gene sequence: CDR1 SEHNR, CDR2 FQNEAQ (reference sequence). The CDR3 has 12 residues. Trimming stripped 5 bases from V and 4 bases from J, with 8 bases between. The CDR3 region has the DNA TGTGCCAGCAGCGCCGAGGTCACTGAAGCTTTCTTT. It is translated as CASSAEVTEAFF.

The genes are TRBV9 and TRBJ2-7; 10 nucleotides match TRBD2. The CDR3 is made up of 16 amino acids. The germline gives CDR1 SGDLS, CDR2 YYNGEE. Trimming took 0 bases from V and 2 from J; bases not matched to a gene: 5. The CDR3 is CASSVAPAGGTYEQYF. The CDR3 DNA reads TGTGCCAGCAGCGTAGCCCCAGCGGGAGGGACCTACGAGCAGTACTTC.

The chain carries TRBV5-6 and TRBJ1-6; 9 nucleotides align to TRBD1. CDR1 is SGHDT, CDR2 YYEEEE, per germline. After removal of 2 bases from V and 9 bases from J, the junction contained 3 bases not matched to a gene. The CDR3 runs 14 residues. CDR3 bases: TGTGCCAGCAGCTTAGGGGACAGGGCTTCACCCCTCCACTTT. Residues: CASSLGDRASPLHF.

V gene TRBV30 combines with J gene TRBJ2-1, with D tentatively TRBD1 (6 bases). V lost 2 bases and J 6 bases, leaving 11 bases between the germline ends. From germline, CDR1 is GTSNPN and CDR2 SVGIG (reference sequence). CDR3 length: 13 residues. CDR3 nucleotides: TGTGCCTGGAGTATAGGACAGCGCAATGAGCAGTTCTTC. It yields the protein CAWSIGQRNEQFF. Supplemented by reference TRBV30 and TRBJ2-1, the full variable domain reads SQTIHQWPATLVQPVGSPLSLECTVEGTSNPNLYWYRQAAGRGLQLLFYSVGIGQISSEVPQNLSASRPQDRQFILSSKKLLLSDSGFYLCAWSIGQRNEQFFGPGTRLTVL.

This chain uses TRBV5-6 with TRBJ2-7; 9 bases match TRBD1. Unmatched junction bases numbered 7, after V lost 0 bases and J lost 3 bases. This CDR3 is 16 amino acids long. The germline gives CDR1 SGHDT, CDR2 YYEEEE. CDR3 sequence (DNA): TGTGCCAGCAGCTTGGTTCCCGGGACAGGGTTCTACGAGCAGTACTTC. Its protein product is CASSLVPGTGFYEQYF.

In DNA form, the CDR3 reads TGTGCCAGCAGCCCCTCATGGTGGAGGGGAGGGGGCGAGCAGTACTTC. Protein product: CASSPSWWRGGGEQYF. The chain recombines TRBV5-6 with TRBJ2-7; D perhaps matches TRBD2 (7 bases). V dropped 4 bases and J dropped 6 bases, with 23 bases sitting between them. There are 16 residues in the CDR3. The germline V gene encodes CDR1 SGHDT and CDR2 YYEEEE.

The CDR3 here is CASSDSKWTGELFF. DNA for the CDR3: TGCGCCAGCAGTGATTCTAAGTGGACCGGGGAGCTGTTTTTT. The rearrangement links TRBV10-1 to TRBJ2-2, with D uncertain. V dropped 3 bases and J dropped 5 bases, with 10 bases sitting between them. This CDR3 contains 14 residues. Germline values: CDR1 WNHNN, CDR2 SYGVQD (reference sequence).